The clone carrying this T cell receptor (beta chain) was recorded at least ten times. The antigen remains unidentified. The CDR3 runs to 16 residues. CDR1 is SGDLS, CDR2 YYNGEE, per germline. The V and J ends lost 0 bases and 0 bases respectively, with 9 bases between them. This sample is part of a study of CD8 T cells in ankylosing spondylitis. Study-wide points: Certain motif variants had earlier been reported in reactive arthritis synovial fluid and blood. Significant enrichment of disease-linked clones was reportedly seen in matched ankylosing spondylitis synovial fluid. Made up of 7 to 9 highly homologous variants, a TCR beta motif appeared characteristic of ankylosing spondylitis blood.

With molecular barcodes, quantitative 5'-RACE was used to make the TCR beta libraries. TCRdb fed the 5' RACE reads into MiXCR, producing one record per CDR3 protein. This table holds tens of thousands of distinct CDR3 sequences, less than 4% found once. Material: blood, either unsorted or a sorted T cell fraction (not recorded which). The sequence was collected from a male donor with ankylosing spondylitis or in good health (not recorded which). The chain recombines TRBV9 with TRBJ2-2; D gene unclear. The CDR3 loop is CASSVASVPNTGELFF. CDR3 nucleotide sequence: TGTGCCAGCAGCGTAGCGAGCGTACCGAACACCGGGGAGCTGTTTTTT.